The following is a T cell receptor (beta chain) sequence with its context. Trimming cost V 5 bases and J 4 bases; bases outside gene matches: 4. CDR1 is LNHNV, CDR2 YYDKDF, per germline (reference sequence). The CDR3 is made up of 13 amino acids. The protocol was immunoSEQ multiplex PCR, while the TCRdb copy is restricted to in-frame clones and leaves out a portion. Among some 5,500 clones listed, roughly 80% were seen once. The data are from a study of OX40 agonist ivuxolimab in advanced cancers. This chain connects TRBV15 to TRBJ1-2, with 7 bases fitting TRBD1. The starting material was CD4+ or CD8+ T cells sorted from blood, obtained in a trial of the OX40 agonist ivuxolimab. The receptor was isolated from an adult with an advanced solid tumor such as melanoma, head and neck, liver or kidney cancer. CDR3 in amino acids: CATSWGQLYGYTF. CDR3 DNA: TGTGCCACCAGCTGGGGACAGCTCTATGGCTACACCTTC.